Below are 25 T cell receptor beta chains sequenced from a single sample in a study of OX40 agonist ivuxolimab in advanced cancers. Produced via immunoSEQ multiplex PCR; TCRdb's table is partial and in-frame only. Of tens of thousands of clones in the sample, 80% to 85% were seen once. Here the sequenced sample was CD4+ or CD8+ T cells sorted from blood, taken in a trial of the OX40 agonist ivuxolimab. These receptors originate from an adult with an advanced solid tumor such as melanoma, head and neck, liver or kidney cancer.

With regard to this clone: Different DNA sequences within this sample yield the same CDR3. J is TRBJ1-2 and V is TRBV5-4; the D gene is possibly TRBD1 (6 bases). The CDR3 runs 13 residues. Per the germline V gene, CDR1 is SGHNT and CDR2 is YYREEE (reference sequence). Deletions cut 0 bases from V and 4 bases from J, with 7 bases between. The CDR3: CASSLETGYGYTF. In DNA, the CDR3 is TGTGCCAGCAGCTTGGAGACAGGCTATGGCTACACCTTC.

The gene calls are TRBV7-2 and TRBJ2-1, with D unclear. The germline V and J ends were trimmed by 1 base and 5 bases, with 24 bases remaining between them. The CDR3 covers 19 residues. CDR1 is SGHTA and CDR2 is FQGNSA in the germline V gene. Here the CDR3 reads CASSLVLSSIPDGDNEQFF. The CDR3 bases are TGTGCCAGCAGCTTAGTCCTCAGTTCTATACCTGACGGCGACAATGAGCAGTTCTTC.

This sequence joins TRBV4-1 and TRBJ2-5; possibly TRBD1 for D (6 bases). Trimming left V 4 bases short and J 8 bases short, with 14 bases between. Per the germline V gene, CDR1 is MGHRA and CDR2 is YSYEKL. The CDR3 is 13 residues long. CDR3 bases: TGCGCCAGCAGCCCGGGACAAGGGGAAACCCAGTACTTC. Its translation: CASSPGQGETQYF.

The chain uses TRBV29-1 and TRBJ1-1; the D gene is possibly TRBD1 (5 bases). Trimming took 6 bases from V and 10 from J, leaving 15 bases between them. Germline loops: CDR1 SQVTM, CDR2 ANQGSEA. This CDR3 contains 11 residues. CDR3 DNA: TGCAGCGTCGGGGACGTCAGCGGAGCTTTCTTT. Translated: CSVGDVSGAFF.

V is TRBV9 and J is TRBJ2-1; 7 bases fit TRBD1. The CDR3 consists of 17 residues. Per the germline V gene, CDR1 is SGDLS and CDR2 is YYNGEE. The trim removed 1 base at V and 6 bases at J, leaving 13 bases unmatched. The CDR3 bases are TGTGCCAGCAGCGTAACCGGGACAGACTCCCTGGGCAATGAGCAGTTCTTC. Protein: CASSVTGTDSLGNEQFF.

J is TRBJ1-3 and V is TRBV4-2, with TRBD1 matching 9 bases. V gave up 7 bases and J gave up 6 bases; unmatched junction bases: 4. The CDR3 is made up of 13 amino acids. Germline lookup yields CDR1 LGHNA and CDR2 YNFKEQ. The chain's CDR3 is CASKQGAENTIYF. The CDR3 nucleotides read TGTGCCAGCAAACAGGGGGCAGAAAACACCATATATTTT.

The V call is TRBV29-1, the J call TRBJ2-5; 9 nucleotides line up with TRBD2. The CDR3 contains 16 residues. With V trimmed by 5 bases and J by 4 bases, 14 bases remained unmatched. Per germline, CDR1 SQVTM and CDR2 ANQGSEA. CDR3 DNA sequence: TGCAGCGTTTCAGGCGGGATAGCGGGAGTCGGAGAGACCCAGTACTTC. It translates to CSVSGGIAGVGETQYF.

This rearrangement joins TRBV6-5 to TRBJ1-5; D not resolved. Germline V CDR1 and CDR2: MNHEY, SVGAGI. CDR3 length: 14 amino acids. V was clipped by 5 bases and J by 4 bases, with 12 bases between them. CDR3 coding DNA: TGTGCCAGCAGTCCCTTCGGACCAAATCAGCCCCAGCATTTT. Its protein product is CASSPFGPNQPQHF.

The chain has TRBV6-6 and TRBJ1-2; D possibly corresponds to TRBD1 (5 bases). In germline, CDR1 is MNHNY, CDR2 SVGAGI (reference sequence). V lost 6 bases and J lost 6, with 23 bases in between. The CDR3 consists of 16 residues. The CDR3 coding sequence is TGTGCCAGCAGCCTCATTCCAGGGTTTGTAGATGATGGCTACACCTTC. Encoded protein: CASSLIPGFVDDGYTF.

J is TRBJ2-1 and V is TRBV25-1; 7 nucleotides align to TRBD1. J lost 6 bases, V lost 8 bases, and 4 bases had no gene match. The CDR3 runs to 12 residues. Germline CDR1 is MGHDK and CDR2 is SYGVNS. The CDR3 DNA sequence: TGTGCCAGCCTACAGGGGCCCAATGAGCAGTTCTTC. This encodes CASLQGPNEQFF.

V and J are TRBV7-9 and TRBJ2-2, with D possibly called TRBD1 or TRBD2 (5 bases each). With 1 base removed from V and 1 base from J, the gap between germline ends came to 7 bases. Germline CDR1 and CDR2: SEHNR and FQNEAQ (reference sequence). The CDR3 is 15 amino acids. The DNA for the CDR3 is TGTGCCAGCAGCTTAGGGGGGAGGAACACCGGGGAGCTGTTTTTT. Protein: CASSLGGRNTGELFF.

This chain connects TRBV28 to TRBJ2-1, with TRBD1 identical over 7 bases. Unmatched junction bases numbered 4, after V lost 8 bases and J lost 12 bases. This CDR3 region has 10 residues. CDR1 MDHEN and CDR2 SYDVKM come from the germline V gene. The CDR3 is CASRGQWQFF. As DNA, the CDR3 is TGTGCCAGCCGGGGACAGTGGCAGTTCTTC.

The CDR3 DNA reads as TGTGCCAGCAGCAGAGGGGGGGGCACTGAAGCTTTCTTT. Its protein is CASSRGGGTEAFF. The chain recombines TRBV13 with TRBJ1-1, with a weak D call TRBD1 (6 bases). There are 13 residues in the CDR3. V was pared by 5 bases and J by 4 bases, with 11 bases between. Germline CDR1 and CDR2: PRHDT and FYEKMQ (reference sequence).

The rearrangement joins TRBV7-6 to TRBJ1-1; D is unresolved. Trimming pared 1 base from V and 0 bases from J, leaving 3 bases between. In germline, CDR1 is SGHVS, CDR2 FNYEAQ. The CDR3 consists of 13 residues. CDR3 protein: CASSLVLNTEAFF. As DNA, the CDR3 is TGTGCCAGCAGCTTAGTTCTGAACACTGAAGCTTTCTTT. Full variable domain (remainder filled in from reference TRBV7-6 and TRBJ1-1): GAGVSQSPRYKVTKRGQDVALRCDPISGHVSLYWYRQALGQGPEFLTYFNYEAQQDKSGLPNDRFSAERPEGSISTLTIQRTEQRDSAMYRCASSLVLNTEAFFGQGTRLTVV.

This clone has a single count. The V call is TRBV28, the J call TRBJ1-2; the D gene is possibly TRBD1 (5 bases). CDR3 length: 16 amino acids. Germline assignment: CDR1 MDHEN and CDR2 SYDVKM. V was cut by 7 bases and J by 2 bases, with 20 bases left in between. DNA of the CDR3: TGTGCCAGCATCGGGGCCCAGACAACACGAAACTATGGCTACACCTTC. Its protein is CASIGAQTTRNYGYTF.

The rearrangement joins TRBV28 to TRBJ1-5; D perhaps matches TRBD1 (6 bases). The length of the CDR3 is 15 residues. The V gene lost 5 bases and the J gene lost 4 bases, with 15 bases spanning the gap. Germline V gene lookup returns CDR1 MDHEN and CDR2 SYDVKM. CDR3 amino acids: CASSLHGQSNQPQHF. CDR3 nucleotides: TGTGCCAGCAGTCTTCATGGACAGAGTAATCAGCCCCAGCATTTT.

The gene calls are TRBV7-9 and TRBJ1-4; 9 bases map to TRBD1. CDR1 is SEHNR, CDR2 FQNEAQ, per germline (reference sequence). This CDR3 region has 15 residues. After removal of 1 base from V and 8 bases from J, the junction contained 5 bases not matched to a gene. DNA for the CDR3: TGTGCCAGCAGCTTAGTGGGACAGGGTTACGAAAAACTGTTTTTT. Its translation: CASSLVGQGYEKLFF.

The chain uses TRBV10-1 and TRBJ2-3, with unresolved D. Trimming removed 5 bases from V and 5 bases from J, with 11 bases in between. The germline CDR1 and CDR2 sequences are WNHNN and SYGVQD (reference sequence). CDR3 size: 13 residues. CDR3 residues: CASSRKVLDTQYF. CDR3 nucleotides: TGCGCCAGCAGTAGAAAGGTTTTAGATACGCAGTATTTT.

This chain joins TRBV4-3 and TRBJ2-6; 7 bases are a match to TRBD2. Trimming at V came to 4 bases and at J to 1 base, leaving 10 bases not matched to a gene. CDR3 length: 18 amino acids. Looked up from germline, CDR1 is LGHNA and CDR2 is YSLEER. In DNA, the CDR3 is TGCGCCAGCAGCCCAGAGATAGCGGGCTCGTCTGGGGCCAACGTCCTGACTTTC. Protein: CASSPEIAGSSGANVLTF.

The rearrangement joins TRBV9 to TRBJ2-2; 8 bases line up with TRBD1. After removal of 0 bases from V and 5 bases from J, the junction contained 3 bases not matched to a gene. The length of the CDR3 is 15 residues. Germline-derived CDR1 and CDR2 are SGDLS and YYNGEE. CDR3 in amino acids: CASSVGTGGTGELFF. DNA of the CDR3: TGTGCCAGCAGCGTAGGAACAGGGGGTACCGGGGAGCTGTTTTTT.

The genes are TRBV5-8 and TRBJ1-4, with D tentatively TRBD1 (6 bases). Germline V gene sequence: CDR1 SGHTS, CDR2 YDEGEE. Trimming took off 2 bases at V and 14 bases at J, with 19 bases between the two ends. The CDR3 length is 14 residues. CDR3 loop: CASSFGQGSLALFF. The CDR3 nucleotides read TGTGCCAGCAGCTTTGGGCAGGGGAGCTTAGCGCTGTTTTTT.

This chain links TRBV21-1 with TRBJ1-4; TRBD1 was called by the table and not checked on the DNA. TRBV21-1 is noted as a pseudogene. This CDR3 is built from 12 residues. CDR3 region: CANPGGNEKLFF. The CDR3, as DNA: TGTGCCAACCCAGGGGGGAATGAAAAACTGTTTTTT.

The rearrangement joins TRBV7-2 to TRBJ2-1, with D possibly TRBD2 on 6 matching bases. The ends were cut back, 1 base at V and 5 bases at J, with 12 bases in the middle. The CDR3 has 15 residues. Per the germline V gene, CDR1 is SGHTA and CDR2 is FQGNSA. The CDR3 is CASSLGSGLNNEQFF. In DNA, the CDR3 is TGTGCCAGCAGCTTAGGTAGCGGTTTAAACAATGAGCAGTTCTTC.

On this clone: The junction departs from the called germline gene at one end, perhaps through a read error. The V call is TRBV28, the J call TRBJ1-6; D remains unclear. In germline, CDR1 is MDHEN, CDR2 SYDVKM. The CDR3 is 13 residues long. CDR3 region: CASTVAIGSPLHF. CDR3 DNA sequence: TGTGCTAGCACGGTTGCTATAGGTTCACCCCTCCACTTT.

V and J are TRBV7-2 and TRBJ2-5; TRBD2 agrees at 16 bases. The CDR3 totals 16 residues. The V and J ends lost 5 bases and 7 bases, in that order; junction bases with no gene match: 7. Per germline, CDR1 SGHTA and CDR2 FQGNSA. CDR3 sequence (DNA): TGTGCCAGCAGCCAGGGACTAGCGGGGGGGCCCGGGACCCAGTACTTC. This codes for CASSQGLAGGPGTQYF.